The entry below describes one T cell receptor beta chain. Some 30,000 T cell genomes, or around 180 ng DNA, went into the sorted-subset replicate PCRs. Original data processing: With immunoSEQ giving junction-only sequences and no quality scores, filtering differed. Sequencing was performed with immunoSEQ multiplex PCR; in TCRdb, only in-frame clones are kept and a portion is missing. V, J and clone size derive from that table, while D and trimming were established from the DNA sequence. The sample holds hundreds of thousands of clones, more than 70% seen once. The data stem from a study of shared clonotypes between healthy human individuals. Background on the study: Three CD4 naive, three CD4 memory, two CD8 naive and one CD8 memory plate were used per donor.

The sequence came from a woman aged 25-40 years in good health. Material: memory CD4+ T cells sorted from blood. The subset denotes: CD45RA-negative fraction.

The CDR3 coding sequence is TGCGCCAGCAGCTCCGGGACTAGCGGGAGCGGCACAGATACGCAGTATTTT. It is translated as CASSSGTSGSGTDTQYF. The chain links TRBV5-1 to TRBJ2-3; 14 bases line up with TRBD2. The J segment lost 1 base and the V segment lost 3 bases, leaving 4 bases of the junction unmatched. The V gene's germline CDR1 is SGHRS and CDR2 YFSETQ. CDR3 length: 17 residues.